The next 24 T cell receptor beta chains were all read from a single sample in a study of OX40 agonist ivuxolimab in advanced cancers. Here immunoSEQ multiplex PCR was the method, and the copy in TCRdb shows in-frame clones only, minus some. The sample records about 46,000 clones, about 89% being singletons. The specimen was CD4+ or CD8+ T cells sorted from blood, collected in a trial of the OX40 agonist ivuxolimab. The origin of the receptors is an adult with an advanced solid tumor such as melanoma, head and neck, liver or kidney cancer.

J is TRBJ1-1 and V is TRBV6-5; TRBD1 might be the D (5 bases). Trimming pared 2 bases from V and 3 bases from J, leaving 13 bases between. This CDR3 is 15 amino acids long. CDR1 and CDR2 from the germline V gene are MNHEY and SVGAGI. The CDR3 spells CASSYPEGRDTEAFF. The CDR3, as DNA: TGTGCCAGCAGTTACCCAGAGGGGAGGGACACTGAAGCTTTCTTT.

The chain joins TRBV10-3 to TRBJ2-1; possibly TRBD1 for D (6 bases). V lost 2 bases and J 5 bases, leaving 10 bases between the germline ends. The CDR3 is 14 amino acids. The germline V gene encodes CDR1 ENHRY and CDR2 SYGVKD. The CDR3 bases are TGTGCCATCAGTGAGACAGGGCCTGACAATGAGCAGTTCTTC. Translation: CAISETGPDNEQFF.

The chain carries TRBV14 and TRBJ2-1; 10 nucleotides agree with TRBD2. The CDR3 sequence is 14 residues long. V shed 9 bases, J shed 4 bases, and the junction held 6 bases outside the gene matches. In germline, CDR1 is SGHDN, CDR2 FVKESK. The CDR3 spells CASRLAGPYNEQFF. In DNA form, the CDR3 reads TGTGCCAGTAGACTAGCGGGTCCTTACAATGAGCAGTTCTTC.

The chain recombines TRBV6-5 with TRBJ2-2; TRBD1 agrees at 9 bases. Germline trimming cut 4 bases from V and 7 bases from J; bases unmatched to any gene: 4. Germline-derived CDR1 and CDR2 are MNHEY and SVGAGI. This CDR3 comprises 14 residues. The CDR3 loop reads CASSLQGAGGELFF. CDR3 in DNA: TGTGCCAGCAGTTTACAGGGGGCAGGCGGGGAGCTGTTTTTT.

This clone was seen a single time. V is TRBV7-9 and J is TRBJ1-2, with D perhaps matching TRBD1 (5 bases). CDR1 and CDR2 from the germline V gene are SEHNR and FQNEAQ (reference sequence). V was pared by 0 bases and J by 8 bases, with 16 bases between. CDR3 length equals 15 residues. CDR3 region: CASSLAWGLAEGYTF. The CDR3 coding sequence is TGTGCCAGCAGCTTAGCGTGGGGCCTGGCGGAGGGCTACACCTTC.

This clone came up a few times. In this CDR3 the conserved last residue, phenylalanine or tryptophan, is missing, so a read error is likely. The DNA is omitted, as the CDR3 cannot be located on it reliably, and the CDR3 follows TCRdb's listing. The V and J genes are TRBV12-5 and TRBJ2-7. CDR1 is LGHNT, CDR2 FRNRAP, per germline. The CDR3 sequence runs 9 residues, both termini included. The CDR3 spells CASGLVRAA.

V and J are TRBV11-3 and TRBJ2-2, with D uncertain. From germline, CDR1 is SGHNT and CDR2 YENEEA. This CDR3 is built from 13 residues. The ends were cut back, 0 bases at V and 5 bases at J, with 4 bases in the middle. The CDR3 coding sequence is TGTGCCAGCAGCTTAGACAGAACCGGGGAGCTGTTTTTT. This codes for CASSLDRTGELFF.

The CDR3 reads CASSRTGLNSPLHF. DNA for the CDR3: TGTGCCAGCAGCCGGACAGGGTTAAATTCACCCCTCCACTTT. This chain joins TRBV7-9 and TRBJ1-6, with 8 bases matching TRBD1. The CDR3 loop spans 14 amino acids. CDR1 is SEHNR and CDR2 is FQNEAQ in the germline V gene (reference sequence). After removal of 5 bases from V and 7 bases from J, the junction contained 4 bases not matched to a gene. The complete variable domain, with remaining parts taken from reference TRBV7-9 and TRBJ1-6, reads DTGVSQNPRHKITKRGQNVTFRCDPISEHNRLYWYRQTLGQGPEFLTYFQNEAQLEKSRLLSDRFSAERPKGSFSTLEIQRTEQGDSAMYLCASSRTGLNSPLHFGNGTRLTVT.

The sample holds one count of this clone. The chain joins TRBV14 to TRBJ2-4; 9 bases map to TRBD1. The CDR3 is 17 residues long. CDR1 SGHDN and CDR2 FVKESK come from the germline V gene. J lost 8 bases, V lost 4 bases, and 15 bases had no gene match. The CDR3 loop is CASSPGTGIFVVDIQYF. The CDR3 nucleotides are TGTGCCAGCAGCCCCGGGACAGGGATTTTTGTAGTGGACATTCAGTACTTC.

The chain couples TRBV4-2 to TRBJ1-3, with 11 bases matching TRBD1. The CDR3 spans 16 residues. The ends lost 2 bases at V and 6 bases at J; junction bases unmatched: 6. The germline gives CDR1 LGHNA, CDR2 YNFKEQ. CDR3 DNA: TGTGCCAGCAGCCAAAGGACAGGGGGCCAGTCAAACACCATATATTTT. Encoded protein: CASSQRTGGQSNTIYF.

This clone has just one count. This chain connects TRBV4-3 to TRBJ1-4; D possibly corresponds to TRBD1 (5 bases). This CDR3 comprises 17 residues. The V gene lost 1 base and the J gene lost 3 bases, with 15 bases spanning the gap. Germline assignment: CDR1 LGHNA and CDR2 YSLEER. Written as DNA, the CDR3 is TGCGCCAGCAGCCAAGGGCCCGGTCGGGGGGCTAATGAAAAACTGTTTTTT. Its translation is CASSQGPGRGANEKLFF.

The V gene is TRBV13, the J gene TRBJ1-1; D is unclear. The CDR3 covers 14 residues. Germline lookup yields CDR1 PRHDT and CDR2 FYEKMQ (reference sequence). V gave up 4 bases and J gave up 3 bases, with 12 bases separating them. The CDR3 is CASSYLGRYTEAFF. The CDR3 DNA is TGTGCCAGCAGCTACTTAGGACGGTACACTGAAGCTTTCTTT.

This clone was counted a single time. V is TRBV5-1 and J is TRBJ2-5; TRBD2 matches at 13 bases. The DNA end is more similar to TRBJ2-7, so the J call may be wrong. The CDR3 has 18 residues. Germline V gives CDR1 SGHRS, CDR2 YFSETQ. The CDR3 sequence is CASSLHIGLAGAAYEQYF. The CDR3 nucleotides read TGCGCCAGCAGCTTGCACATCGGACTAGCGGGAGCCGCCTACGAGCAGTACTTC.

The V gene is TRBV29-1, the J gene TRBJ1-1; perhaps TRBD1 as D (5 bases). The V end lost 6 bases, the J end lost 5 bases, and 10 bases lay between the germline ends. Germline loops: CDR1 SQVTM, CDR2 ANQGSEA. The CDR3 is 11 amino acids. CDR3 in amino acids: CSVRGPTEAFF. CDR3 coding DNA: TGCAGCGTGAGGGGACCGACTGAAGCTTTCTTT.

This chain uses TRBV6-5 with TRBJ1-2; tentative D call: TRBD1 (5 bases). The CDR3 length is 16 residues. Germline V gene sequence: CDR1 MNHEY, CDR2 SVGAGI. The germline V and J ends were trimmed by 4 bases and 3 bases, with 18 bases remaining between them. The CDR3 DNA reads as TGTGCCAGCAGTTTATCGGAACAGGAATATTACTATGGCTACACCTTC. Translation gives CASSLSEQEYYYGYTF.

The V call is TRBV5-4, the J call TRBJ2-3, with D tentatively TRBD2 (5 bases). CDR3 length: 14 amino acids. Germline lookup yields CDR1 SGHNT and CDR2 YYREEE (reference sequence). V was cut by 4 bases and J by 1 base, with 10 bases left in between. The CDR3 DNA reads TGTGCCAGCAGCCCGAAGGAGGGCACAGATACGCAGTATTTT. It yields the protein CASSPKEGTDTQYF.

The chain joins TRBV19 to TRBJ2-5, with D perhaps matching TRBD2 (6 bases). V dropped 1 base and J dropped 2 bases, with 8 bases sitting between them. Germline V gene data show CDR1 as LNHDA and CDR2 as SQIVND (reference sequence). CDR3 length: 14 residues. This CDR3 reads CASSIGAGQETQYF. DNA of the CDR3: TGTGCCAGTAGTATAGGGGCGGGACAAGAGACCCAGTACTTC.

The chain is built from TRBV2 and TRBJ2-2; D may be TRBD1 or TRBD2 (5 bases each). The V and J ends lost 4 bases and 2 bases respectively, with 14 bases between them. Per the germline V gene, CDR1 is SNHLY and CDR2 is FYNNEI. The CDR3 is made up of 16 amino acids. Written as DNA, the CDR3 is TGTGCCAGCAGTGGGGCCCGGGACCCCAACACCGGGGAGCTGTTTTTT. Translated: CASSGARDPNTGELFF.

The J gene is TRBJ2-1, the V gene TRBV6-1; 8 nucleotides match TRBD2. This CDR3 comprises 15 residues. Germline CDR1 reads MNHNS; CDR2 reads SASEGT. Germline trimming cut 1 base from V and 4 bases from J; bases unmatched to any gene: 3. CDR3 residues: CASSEGTSNYNEQFF. CDR3 in DNA: TGTGCCAGCAGTGAAGGGACTAGCAATTACAATGAGCAGTTCTTC.

V and J are TRBV29-1 and TRBJ2-1, with D unclear. V was trimmed by 3 bases and J by 4 bases, leaving 13 bases between them. CDR3 size: 14 residues. CDR1 is SQVTM and CDR2 is ANQGSEA in the germline V gene. CDR3 in DNA: TGCAGCGTTGAGCTAGACACTCGGTACAATGAGCAGTTCTTC. Its translation: CSVELDTRYNEQFF.

The chain employs TRBV7-6 and TRBJ2-1; D tentatively fits TRBD1 or TRBD2 (5 bases each). There are 17 residues in the CDR3. CDR1 is SGHVS, CDR2 FNYEAQ, per germline. Trimming took 2 bases from V and 5 from J, leaving 19 bases between them. The CDR3 region has the DNA TGTGCCAGCAGCTTACAGGGCTCGACGGGGCTAAACAATGAGCAGTTCTTC. Protein product: CASSLQGSTGLNNEQFF.

J is TRBJ2-6 and V is TRBV9, with 10 bases identical to TRBD1. CDR1 SGDLS and CDR2 YYNGEE come from the germline V gene. The CDR3 is 18 amino acids. V shed 2 bases, J shed 1 base, and the junction held 6 bases outside the gene matches. CDR3 DNA sequence: TGTGCCAGCAGCGTTTCGGGACAGGGGAGGTCTGGGGCCAACGTCCTGACTTTC. Translated, it gives CASSVSGQGRSGANVLTF. Drawing the rest from reference TRBV9 and TRBJ2-6, the complete variable domain is DSGVTQTPKHLITATGQRVTLRCSPRSGDLSVYWYQQSLDQGLQFLIQYYNGEERAKGNILERFSAQQFPDLHSELNLSSLELGDSALYFCASSVSGQGRSGANVLTFGAGSRLTVL.

This clone showed up just once. This chain connects TRBV4-1 to TRBJ1-2, with 8 bases identical to TRBD1. Germline assignment: CDR1 MGHRA and CDR2 YSYEKL. This CDR3 region has 15 residues. J gave up 3 bases and V 0 bases, and 3 bases lay outside the gene matches. CDR3 in amino acids: CASSQERTGHYGYTF. In DNA form, the CDR3 reads TGCGCCAGCAGCCAAGAGAGGACAGGGCACTATGGCTACACCTTC.

V is TRBV27 and J is TRBJ1-5; D gene uncertain. Germline V gene lookup returns CDR1 MNHEY and CDR2 SMNVEV (reference sequence). V was trimmed by 0 bases and J by 4 bases, leaving 4 bases between them. The CDR3 sequence is 13 residues long. CDR3 sequence (DNA): TGTGCCAGCAGTTTATCGATTAATCAGCCCCAGCATTTT. Amino acid sequence: CASSLSINQPQHF.